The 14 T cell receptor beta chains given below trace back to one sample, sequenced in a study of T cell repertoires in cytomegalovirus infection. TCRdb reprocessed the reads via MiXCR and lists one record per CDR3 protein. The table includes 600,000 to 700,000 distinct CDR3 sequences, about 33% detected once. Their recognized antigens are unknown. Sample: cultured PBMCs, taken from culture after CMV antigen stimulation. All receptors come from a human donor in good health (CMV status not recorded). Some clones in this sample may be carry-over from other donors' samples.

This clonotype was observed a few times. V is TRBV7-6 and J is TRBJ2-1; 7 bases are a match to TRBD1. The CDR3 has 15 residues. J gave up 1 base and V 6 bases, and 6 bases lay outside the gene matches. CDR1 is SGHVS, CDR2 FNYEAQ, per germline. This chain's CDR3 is CASSFGQVSYNEQFF. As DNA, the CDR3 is TGTGCCAGCAGTTTTGGACAGGTGTCCTACAATGAGCAGTTCTTC.

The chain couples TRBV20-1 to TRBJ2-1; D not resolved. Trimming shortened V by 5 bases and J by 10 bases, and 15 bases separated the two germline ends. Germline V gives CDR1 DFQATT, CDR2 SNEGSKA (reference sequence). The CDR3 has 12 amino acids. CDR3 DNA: TGCAGTGCTCCGGACGTATTTTTCGAGCAGTTCTTC. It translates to CSAPDVFFEQFF.

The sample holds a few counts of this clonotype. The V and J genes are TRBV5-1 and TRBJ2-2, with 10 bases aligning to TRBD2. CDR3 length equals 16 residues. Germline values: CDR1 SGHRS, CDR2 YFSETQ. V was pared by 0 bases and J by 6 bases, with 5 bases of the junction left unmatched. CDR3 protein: CASSLATSGLAGELFF. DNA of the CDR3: TGCGCCAGCAGCTTGGCGACTAGCGGGTTGGCCGGGGAGCTGTTTTTT.

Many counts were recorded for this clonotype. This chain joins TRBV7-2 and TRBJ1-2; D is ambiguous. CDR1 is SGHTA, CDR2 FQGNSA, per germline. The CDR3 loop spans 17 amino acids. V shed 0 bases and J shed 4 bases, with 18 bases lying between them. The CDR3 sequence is CASSLAGLPFEFYGYTF. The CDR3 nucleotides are TGTGCCAGCAGCTTAGCAGGGTTGCCCTTTGAATTCTATGGCTACACCTTC.

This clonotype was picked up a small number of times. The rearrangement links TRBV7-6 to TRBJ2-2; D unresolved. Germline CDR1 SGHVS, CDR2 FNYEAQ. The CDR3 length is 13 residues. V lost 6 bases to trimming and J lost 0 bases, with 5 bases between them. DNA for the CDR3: TGTGCCAGCAGGGGAACGAACACCGGGGAGCTGTTTTTT. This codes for CASRGTNTGELFF. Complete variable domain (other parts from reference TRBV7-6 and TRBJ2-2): GAGVSQSPRYKVTKRGQDVALRCDPISGHVSLYWYRQALGQGPEFLTYFNYEAQQDKSGLPNDRFSAERPEGSISTLTIQRTEQRDSAMYRCASRGTNTGELFFGEGSRLTVL.

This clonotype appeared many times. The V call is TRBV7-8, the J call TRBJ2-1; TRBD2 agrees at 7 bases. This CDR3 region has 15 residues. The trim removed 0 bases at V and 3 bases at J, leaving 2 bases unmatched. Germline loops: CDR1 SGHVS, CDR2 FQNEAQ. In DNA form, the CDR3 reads TGTGCCAGCAGCTTAGCGCGGACTAGCTACAATGAGCAGTTCTTC. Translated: CASSLARTSYNEQFF.

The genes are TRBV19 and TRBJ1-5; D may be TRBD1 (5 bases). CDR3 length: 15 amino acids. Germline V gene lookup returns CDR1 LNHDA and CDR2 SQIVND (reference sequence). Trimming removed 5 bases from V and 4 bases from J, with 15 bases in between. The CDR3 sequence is CASSAHGGGNQPQHF. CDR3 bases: TGTGCCAGTAGTGCTCACGGGGGAGGGAATCAGCCCCAGCATTTT.

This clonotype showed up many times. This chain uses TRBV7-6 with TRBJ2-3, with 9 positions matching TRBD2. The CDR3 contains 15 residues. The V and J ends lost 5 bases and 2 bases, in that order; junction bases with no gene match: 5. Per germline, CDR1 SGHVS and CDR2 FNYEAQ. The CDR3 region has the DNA TGTGCCAGCAGCCCCGGCGGGGGGGCCACAGATACGCAGTATTTT. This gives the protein CASSPGGGATDTQYF. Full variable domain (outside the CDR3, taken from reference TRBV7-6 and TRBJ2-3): GAGVSQSPRYKVTKRGQDVALRCDPISGHVSLYWYRQALGQGPEFLTYFNYEAQQDKSGLPNDRFSAERPEGSISTLTIQRTEQRDSAMYRCASSPGGGATDTQYFGPGTRLTVL.

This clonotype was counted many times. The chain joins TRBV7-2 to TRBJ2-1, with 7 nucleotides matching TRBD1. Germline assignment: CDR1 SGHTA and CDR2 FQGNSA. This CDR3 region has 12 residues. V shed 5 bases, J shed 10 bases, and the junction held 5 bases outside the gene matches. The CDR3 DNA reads TGTGCCAGCAGCGTAACAGGGGTCGAGCAGTTCTTC. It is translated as CASSVTGVEQFF.

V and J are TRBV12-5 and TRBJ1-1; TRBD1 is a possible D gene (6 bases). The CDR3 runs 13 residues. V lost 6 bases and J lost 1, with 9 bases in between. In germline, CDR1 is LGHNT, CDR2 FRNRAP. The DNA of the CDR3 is TGTGCTAGTGGCGAGGGGGGGAACACTGAAGCTTTCTTT. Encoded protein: CASGEGGNTEAFF.

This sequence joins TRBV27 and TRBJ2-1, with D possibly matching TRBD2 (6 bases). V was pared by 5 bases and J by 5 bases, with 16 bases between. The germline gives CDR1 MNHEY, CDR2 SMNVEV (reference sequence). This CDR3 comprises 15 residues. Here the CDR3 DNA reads TGTGCCAGCAGTCCCGACGGGTTAGCGGACAATGAGCAGTTCTTC. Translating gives CASSPDGLADNEQFF.

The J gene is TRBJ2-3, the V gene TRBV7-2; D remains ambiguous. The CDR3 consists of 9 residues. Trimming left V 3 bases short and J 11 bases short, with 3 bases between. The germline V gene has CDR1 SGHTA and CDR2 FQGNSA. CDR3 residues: CASSFKQYF. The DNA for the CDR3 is TGTGCCAGCAGCTTTAAGCAGTATTTT.

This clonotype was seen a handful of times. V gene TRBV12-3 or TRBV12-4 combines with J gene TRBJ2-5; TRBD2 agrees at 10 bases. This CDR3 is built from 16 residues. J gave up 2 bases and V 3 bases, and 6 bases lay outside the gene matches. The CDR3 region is CASSFKAGGPQETQYF. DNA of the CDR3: TGTGCCAGCAGTTTCAAAGCGGGGGGGCCACAAGAGACCCAGTACTTC.

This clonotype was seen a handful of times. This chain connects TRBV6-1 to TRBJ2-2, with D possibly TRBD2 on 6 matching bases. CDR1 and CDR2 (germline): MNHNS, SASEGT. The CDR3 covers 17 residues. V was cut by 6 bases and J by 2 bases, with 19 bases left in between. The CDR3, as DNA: TGTGCCAGCAGGGCCCTCGGGCGGGGTTTTAACACCGGGGAGCTGTTTTTT. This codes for CASRALGRGFNTGELFF.